This record covers a single T cell receptor beta chain. Its antigen remains undetermined. There are no base qualities to consult, and no much larger clone falls within one base. TCR beta VDJ combination and CDR3 sequence profiling used genomic DNA as the template. An Illumina HiSeq 2000 was used for TCR repertoire sequencing. On the authors' methods: Repertoire assessment relied on Simpson's diversity index, CDR3 size and DJ length profiles, and TRBV/TRBJ rearrangement plots. The most abundant DNA sequence in the deep sequencing data was defined as the immunodominant clone. CDR3 amino acid sequences were screened for sharing across subjects and compared with published repertoires and the VDJdb database. TCRdb trimmed the raw reads at Q25, called clones with MiXCR and kept productive beta chains. One record per CDR3 amino acid sequence lists the most common genes and DNA. Clone size and V and J calls follow TCRdb, not the original study. The sample includes under 200,000 distinct CDR3 sequences, with under 75% observed a single time. Under 50% of the sample goes to the ten largest clones.

The sample belongs to a study of CD8+CD57+ T cells in acquired aplastic anemia (dated by TCRdb to 2016 to 2019). Context from the whole study: A mean of roughly 3.2 ug of DNA, ranging from roughly 0.2 to 27.4 ug, was extracted from sorted CD4+ and CD8+ cells. An average of approximately 10 million reads for CD4+ cells and approximately 11 million reads for CD8+ cells was obtained from healthy donor samples.

In this study, sorted CD4+ and CD8+ T cells from the blood of healthy subjects and of severe aplastic anemia patients had their TCR repertoires deep-sequenced. Ficoll-Paque density gradient centrifugation was used to isolate peripheral blood mononuclear cells. Before DNA was extracted, CD4+ and CD8+ T cells were sorted using either FACS or magnetic beads. The full study reports these points: CD8+ Simpson's diversity did not differ significantly between patients and healthy controls (P=0.060). Roughly 31 CD8+ CDR3 sequences were shared between patients and controls but appeared highly expressed in patients and within their immunodominant clones.

From V the trimming removes 1 base and from J it removes 4 bases, while the gene matches leave 6 bases of the junction unaccounted for. Spanning cysteine to phenylalanine, the CDR3 consists of 16 amino acids. Kept here is only the CDR3 DNA, which spans 48 bases and is read in frame from base 1. The germline V gene (reference sequence) supplies CDR1 LNHDA and CDR2 SQIVND. The sample consisted of sorted CD4+, CD8+, or CD8+CD57+ T cells (not recorded which) from PBMCs. The chain links TRBV19 with TRBJ2-3; TRBD1 agrees with 9 junctional bases. The receptor was derived from a human donor in good health. The nucleotide sequence is TGTGCCAGTAGTATAGGTGTAGGGGACAGGGCAGATACGCAGTATTTT. Its translation is CASSIGVGDRADTQYF.